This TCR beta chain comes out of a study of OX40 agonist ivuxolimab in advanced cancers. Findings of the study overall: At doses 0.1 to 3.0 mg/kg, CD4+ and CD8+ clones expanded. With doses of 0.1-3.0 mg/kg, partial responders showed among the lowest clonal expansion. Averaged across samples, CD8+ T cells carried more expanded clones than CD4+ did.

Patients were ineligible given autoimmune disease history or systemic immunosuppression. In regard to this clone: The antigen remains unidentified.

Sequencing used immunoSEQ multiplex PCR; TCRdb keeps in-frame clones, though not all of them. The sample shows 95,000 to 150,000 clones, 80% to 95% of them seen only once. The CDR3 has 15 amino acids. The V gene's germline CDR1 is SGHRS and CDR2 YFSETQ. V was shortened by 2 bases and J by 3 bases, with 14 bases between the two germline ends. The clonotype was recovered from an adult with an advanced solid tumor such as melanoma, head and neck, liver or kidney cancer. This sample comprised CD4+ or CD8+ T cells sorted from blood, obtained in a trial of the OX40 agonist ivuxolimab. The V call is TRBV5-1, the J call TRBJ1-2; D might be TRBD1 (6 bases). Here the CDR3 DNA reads TGCGCCAGCAGCTTAACAGGGTATGTGGACTATGGCTACACCTTC. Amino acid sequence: CASSLTGYVDYGYTF.